Listed below are T cell receptor beta chains from one sample, sequenced in a study of cytomegalovirus exposure and HLA in healthy donors. The repertoire was sequenced with immunoSEQ multiplex PCR; TCRdb's copy has only in-frame clones and lacks some. The sample yields around 160,000 clones, around 83% seen once. Sequenced input: PBMCs. These receptors originate from a man over 45 in good health and CMV-seropositive. CDR3s include the opening cysteine and the closing phenylalanine or tryptophan. D genes are given only for firm matches. The size field is filled for only some rows; it gives once, few, many or a size class.

>.|TRBD1|TRBJ2-7|TRBV10-3
CAIGRTGGQYEQYF
TGTGCCATCGGCAGGACAGGGGGCCAGTACGAGCAGTACTTC
>.|.|TRBJ2-1|TRBV27
CASGSFSNNEQFF
TGTGCCAGCGGGAGTTTTAGCAACAATGAGCAGTTCTTC
>.|.|TRBJ1-1|TRBV25-1
CASSYLQGEAFF
TGTGCCAGCAGTTACCTACAGGGTGAAGCTTTCTTT
>.|.|TRBJ2-7|TRBV18
CASSPAGFYEQYF
TGTGCCAGCTCACCAGCGGGTTTCTACGAGCAGTACTTC
>.|.|TRBJ1-1|TRBV4-3
CASSQGERVVNTEAFF
TGCGCCAGCAGCCAAGGAGAGAGGGTGGTGAACACTGAAGCTTTCTTT
>few|.|TRBJ1-5|TRBV5-6
CASSLGWGLGSNQPQHF
TGTGCCAGCAGCCTTGGTTGGGGGCTGGGGAGCAATCAGCCCCAGCATTTT
>.|TRBD2|TRBJ2-3|TRBV5-1
CASSQSTSGAGYF
TGCGCCAGCAGCCAATCAACTAGCGGGGCCGGGTATTTT
>.|.|TRBJ2-1|TRBV14
CASRGGFGDEQFF
TGTGCCAGCCGAGGGGGTTTTGGCGATGAGCAGTTCTTC
>.|.|TRBJ1-5|TRBV7-8
CASSQNRGQPQHF
TGTGCCAGCAGCCAAAACCGGGGACAGCCCCAGCATTTT
>few|.|TRBJ2-1|TRBV7-9
CASSLGGLNEQFF
TGTGCCAGCAGCTTAGGAGGTCTCAATGAGCAGTTCTTC
>.|.|TRBJ2-7|TRBV28
CASSLDSDGTPTYEQYF
TGTGCCAGCAGTTTAGACTCTGATGGGACACCTACCTACGAGCAGTACTTC
>.|TRBD2|TRBJ2-7|TRBV4-3
CASSQDRLASYEQYF
TGCGCCAGCAGCCAAGACAGACTAGCCTCCTACGAGCAGTACTTC
>.|.|TRBJ1-4|TRBV19
CASSMRGGDYEKLFF
TGTGCCAGTAGTATGCGGGGAGGGGATTATGAAAAACTGTTTTTT
>.|.|TRBJ2-7|TRBV19
CASRGAKNYEQYF
TGTGCCAGTAGGGGGGCGAAAAACTACGAGCAGTACTTC
>.|TRBD1|TRBJ1-1|TRBV9
CASGQTGRGKTEAFF
TGTGCCAGCGGACAGACAGGGCGTGGGAAAACTGAAGCTTTCTTT
>.|.|TRBJ2-7|TRBV27
CASSPGLISYEQYF
TGTGCCAGCTCACCGGGACTGATCTCCTACGAGCAGTACTTC
>.|TRBD2|TRBJ2-1|TRBV7-8
CASSLELAGRAYNEQFF
TGTGCCAGCAGCTTAGAGTTAGCGGGCAGAGCCTACAATGAGCAGTTCTTC
>.|TRBD2|TRBJ2-1|TRBV5-1
CASSFPLSGRDNEQFF
TGCGCCAGCAGCTTCCCCCTGAGCGGGAGGGATAATGAGCAGTTCTTC
>.|.|TRBJ1-4|TRBV5-1
CASSRGGTAEKLFF
TGCGCCAGCAGCAGAGGGGGAACCGCTGAAAAACTGTTTTTT
>.|TRBD1|TRBJ2-1|TRBV5-4
CASSLDRGSNEQFF
TGTGCCAGCAGCTTGGACAGGGGAAGCAATGAGCAGTTCTTC
>.|TRBD2|TRBJ2-7|TRBV28
CASPTREGEQYF
TGTGCCAGCCCCACGAGGGAGGGCGAGCAGTACTTC
>once|.|TRBJ2-7|TRBV27
CASSLSVSPRYEQYF
TGTGCCAGCAGTTTATCAGTCAGCCCCAGGTACGAGCAGTACTTC
>.|TRBD2|TRBJ2-3|TRBV9
CASSVGGGSSTDTQYF
TGTGCCAGCAGCGTAGGCGGGGGGAGTAGCACAGATACGCAGTATTTT
>.|TRBD1|TRBJ1-2|TRBV28
CASKGQGFYYGYTF
TGTGCCAGCAAGGGACAGGGTTTTTACTATGGCTACACCTTC
>.|TRBD1|TRBJ1-4|TRBV4-1
CASSQELRGQGEKLFF
TGCGCCAGCAGCCAAGAATTGCGCGGACAGGGTGAAAAACTGTTTTTT
>.|TRBD2|TRBJ2-3|TRBV5-1
CASSLSWRVAGDTQYF
TGCGCCAGCAGCTTGAGCTGGCGGGTAGCGGGGGATACGCAGTATTTT
>.|.|TRBJ2-7|TRBV29-1
CSVGAVGSYEQYF
TGCAGCGTTGGGGCAGTGGGTTCCTACGAGCAGTACTTC
>.|.|TRBJ2-3|TRBV2
CASSGLALKTDTQYF
TGTGCCAGCAGTGGACTCGCCCTCAAGACAGATACGCAGTATTTT
>.|TRBD1|TRBJ1-2|TRBV19
CASSPGQGMVGYGYTF
TGTGCCAGTAGTCCCGGACAGGGGATGGTGGGCTATGGCTACACCTTC
>.|.|TRBJ2-7|TRBV25-1
CASMVRSREQYF
TGTGCCAGCATGGTTCGGTCGCGAGAGCAGTACTTC
>.|.|TRBJ1-4|TRBV7-9
CASSSQGITNEKLFF
TGTGCCAGCAGCTCGCAGGGGATTACTAATGAAAAACTGTTTTTT
>.|TRBD1|TRBJ1-6|TRBV6-6
CASSPLDRAVSPLHF
TGTGCCAGCAGTCCCCTCGACAGGGCTGTATCACCCCTCCACTTT
>.|TRBD1|TRBJ2-5|TRBV7-2
CASSLRGPSQETQYF
TGTGCCAGCAGCCTAAGGGGGCCCAGCCAAGAGACCCAGTACTTC
>.|.|TRBJ2-2|TRBV28
CASTLYTGELFF
TGTGCCAGCACCCTATACACCGGGGAGCTGTTTTTT
>.|TRBD2|TRBJ2-1|TRBV6-1
CASRGLAGGHNEQFF
TGTGCCAGCAGGGGACTAGCGGGGGGTCACAATGAGCAGTTCTTC
>once|TRBD2|TRBJ2-7|TRBV29-1
CSVEGLSAGGGEQYF
TGCAGCGTTGAAGGATTATCAGCGGGAGGAGGCGAGCAGTACTTC
>few|TRBD2|TRBJ2-7|TRBV11-2
CASSLSSGPYYEQYF
TGTGCCAGCAGCTTATCTAGCGGGCCCTACTACGAGCAGTACTTC
>.|TRBD1|TRBJ1-1|TRBV5-5
CASSLVQGAWRAGQDTEAFF
TGTGCCAGCAGCTTGGTACAGGGGGCGTGGAGGGCGGGACAGGACACTGAAGCTTTCTTT
>.|TRBD1|TRBJ2-3|TRBV10-1
CVSSESGTATDTQYF
TGCGTCAGCAGTGAGTCCGGGACAGCCACAGATACGCAGTATTTT
>once|TRBD1|TRBJ2-3|TRBV5-1
CASLPGQGSPSTDTQYF
TGCGCCAGCCTTCCGGGACAGGGGTCACCTAGCACAGATACGCAGTATTTT